The 8 T cell receptor beta chains presented below share a single source sample, sequenced in a study of T cells in Graves' hyperthyroidism and ophthalmopathy. Amplified regions were TCR beta CDR3 sequences from RNA transcripts. Using the HTBI primer set, a first-round RT-PCR was run on the TCR CDR3. TCRdb fed the multiplex PCR reads into MiXCR, producing one record per CDR3 protein. The top ten clones hold approximately 31% of a sample with roughly 700,000 distinct CDR3 sequences, 35% of them seen once. Sequenced: blood. Receptor source: a woman aged 40 to 50 with Graves' hyperthyroidism.

This clonotype came up many times. The V call is TRBV6-5, the J call TRBJ2-7; D not resolved. The CDR3 runs to 14 residues. Trimming cost V 0 bases and J 0 bases, with 6 bases left between them. Germline CDR1 MNHEY, CDR2 SVGAGI. CDR3 in amino acids: CASSYSQNSYEQYF. The DNA for the CDR3 is TGTGCCAGCAGTTACTCCCAGAACTCCTACGAGCAGTACTTC.

In this sample, this clonotype turned up many times. CDR3 loop: CASSVGAGTNGYTF. CDR3 bases: TGTGCCAGCAGCGTAGGGGCCGGGACTAATGGCTACACCTTC. The V gene is TRBV9, the J gene TRBJ1-2; D perhaps matches TRBD1 (5 bases). V lost 0 bases and J lost 6, with 12 bases in between. The CDR3 loop spans 14 amino acids. From germline, CDR1 is SGDLS and CDR2 YYNGEE.

This clonotype has a count of ten or more. CDR3 nucleotide sequence: TGTGCCAGCAGTTTACACGGAAGCGACTACTATGGCTACACCTTC. Its protein is CASSLHGSDYYGYTF. The chain recombines TRBV6-5 with TRBJ1-2; D remains ambiguous. Germline V gene sequence: CDR1 MNHEY, CDR2 SVGAGI. The CDR3 contains 15 residues. Between the trimmed V and J ends, which lost 4 bases and 3 bases, there was a span of 15 bases.

The chain has TRBV7-8 and TRBJ1-1; 10 bases fit TRBD1. CDR1 is SGHVS and CDR2 is FQNEAQ in the germline V gene. The V segment lost 4 bases and the J segment 1 base; nucleotides outside the gene matches: 12. CDR3 length equals 18 residues. The CDR3 bases are TGTGCCAGCAGCTCCGACCCCGGGACAGGGGCGTCGAACACTGAAGCTTTCTTT. Amino acid sequence: CASSSDPGTGASNTEAFF.

There are many counts of this clonotype. The chain links TRBV10-2 to TRBJ2-7; a possible D gene is TRBD2 (5 bases). The germline V gene has CDR1 WSHSY and CDR2 SAAADI. With 6 bases removed from V and 1 base from J, the gap between germline ends came to 13 bases. There are 14 residues in the CDR3. CDR3 sequence (DNA): TGCGCCAGCAGGTTTACGCCGGGGTCCTACGAGCAGTACTTC. It is translated as CASRFTPGSYEQYF.

This chain links TRBV10-3 with TRBJ1-5; D uncertain. CDR3 length: 13 residues. V gave up 4 bases and J gave up 5 bases, with 9 bases separating them. CDR1 and CDR2 from the germline V gene are ENHRY and SYGVKD. The CDR3 loop is CAISGLVDQPQHF. The CDR3 DNA reads as TGTGCCATCAGTGGGCTCGTTGATCAGCCCCAGCATTTT.

This clonotype has more than one count but fewer than ten. A much bigger clone sits one base away, suggesting this may be a read error. V usage is TRBV10-3 and J usage is TRBJ1-1; 11 bases fit TRBD1. The V gene's germline CDR1 is ENHRY and CDR2 SYGVKD. This CDR3 comprises 15 residues. V gave up 8 bases and J gave up 1 base; unmatched junction bases: 6. The CDR3 reads CAIGVGTGGNTEAFF. CDR3 coding DNA: TGTGCCATCGGTGTGGGGACAGGGGGGAACACTGAAGCTTTCTTT.

The J gene is TRBJ2-7, the V gene TRBV7-1; the D is unclear. TRBV7-1 is classed as an ORF, of uncertain function. V lost 6 bases to trimming and J lost 3 bases, with 18 bases between them. CDR3 length: 15 residues. In DNA, the CDR3 is TGTGCCAGCAGTACTCCGGGCCATCGAATCTACGAGCAGTACTTC. Amino acids: CASSTPGHRIYEQYF.